The entry below gives a single T cell receptor (beta chain) sequence along with its context. These data come from a study of shared clonotypes between healthy human individuals. The germline CDR1 and CDR2 sequences are MNHNS and SASEGT. Trimming at V came to 2 bases and at J to 6 bases, leaving 4 bases not matched to a gene. The CDR3 is 14 amino acids. Profiled with immunoSEQ multiplex PCR; TCRdb holds only in-frame clones, not every one. Of about 980,000 clones in the sample, less than 85% were seen once. The chain joins TRBV6-1 to TRBJ1-5; TRBD1 agrees at 7 bases. The sample taken for sequencing was memory CD4+ T cells sorted from blood. The subset: CD45RA-negative fraction. This receptor was obtained from a man aged 18 to 35 in good health. The DNA of the CDR3 is TGTGCCAGCAGTGAAAGACAGGGAGTTCAGCCCCAGCATTTT. Amino acids: CASSERQGVQPQHF.